This is a list of T cell receptor beta chains from one sample in a study of naive CD8 T cells in extremely preterm neonates. Clones were sequenced by immunoSEQ multiplex PCR, and TCRdb holds only the in-frame ones, with some missing. Among around 25,000 clones, approximately 88% were seen once, and the ten largest hold roughly 1%. The sequencing input was naive CD8+ T cells from cord blood. The receptors stem from a boy who was born preterm. Each CDR3 is given with its conserved first and last residue. The D gene is left open where the match is weak. The listing skips clone size in some rows; elsewhere it reads once, few, many or a size class.

TRBV4-3	TRBJ2-7	15	NA	TRBD2	CASSQDKRGGYEQYF	TGCGCCAGCAGCCAAGATAAGCGGGGGGGCTACGAGCAGTACTTC
TRBV6-5	TRBJ2-7	14	NA	TRBD1	CASSYSTGGYEQYF	TGTGCCAGCAGTTACTCGACAGGGGGTTACGAGCAGTACTTC
TRBV2	TRBJ2-7	13	NA	NA	CASSGRSLYEQYF	TGTGCCAGCAGTGGAAGGTCGCTCTACGAGCAGTACTTC
TRBV9	TRBJ2-3	16	NA	TRBD2	CASSVASGGAGDTQYF	TGTGCCAGCAGCGTAGCTAGCGGGGGGGCAGGGGATACGCAGTATTTT
TRBV29-1	TRBJ2-1	15	NA	TRBD2	CSVEDLAGGYNEQFF	TGCAGCGTTGAAGATTTAGCGGGGGGATACAATGAGCAGTTCTTC
TRBV4-2	TRBJ1-1	16	few	TRBD1	CASSQAGTGVNTEAFF	TGTGCCAGCAGCCAAGCTGGGACAGGGGTGAACACTGAAGCTTTCTTT
TRBV7-2	TRBJ2-1	14	NA	TRBD2	CASSLVRGGYEQFF	TGTGCCAGCAGCTTAGTTCGGGGGGGCTATGAGCAGTTCTTC
TRBV5-1	TRBJ2-7	14	NA	TRBD1	CASSARDRGYEQYF	TGCGCCAGCAGCGCCCGGGACAGGGGTTACGAGCAGTACTTC
TRBV9	TRBJ2-5	11	NA	NA	CASSAGETQYF	TGTGCCAGCAGCGCGGGGGAGACCCAGTACTTC
TRBV7-2	TRBJ2-1	16	NA	TRBD2	CASSLVASGGYNEQFF	TGTGCCAGCAGCTTAGTGGCTAGCGGGGGGTACAATGAGCAGTTCTTC
TRBV19	TRBJ1-3	16	NA	NA	CASSIDLSSSGNTIYF	TGTGCCAGTAGTATAGATCTGAGCAGCTCTGGAAACACCATATATTTT
TRBV7-9	TRBJ2-7	12	NA	NA	CASSPGFYEQYF	TGTGCCAGCAGTCCAGGGTTTTACGAGCAGTACTTC
TRBV30	TRBJ1-2	12	NA	TRBD1	CAWAPGGYGYTF	TGTGCCTGGGCCCCAGGGGGCTATGGCTACACCTTC
TRBV5-1	TRBJ2-5	13	NA	TRBD1	CASSLGTEETQYF	TGCGCCAGCAGCCTGGGGACAGAAGAGACCCAGTACTTC
TRBV7-9	TRBJ1-2	11	NA	TRBD1	CASSSGGGYTF	TGTGCCAGCAGCTCAGGGGGCGGCTACACCTTC
TRBV19	TRBJ2-1	14	NA	TRBD2	CASSISSGDNEQFF	TGTGCCAGTAGTATCTCTAGCGGGGACAATGAGCAGTTCTTC
TRBV11-2	TRBJ2-5	11	NA	NA	CASSLSETQYF	TGTGCCAGCAGCTTATCAGAGACCCAGTACTTC
TRBV2	TRBJ1-1	14	NA	NA	CASSEAQGNTEAFF	TGTGCCAGCAGTGAAGCACAGGGGAACACTGAAGCTTTCTTT
TRBV27	TRBJ2-3	15	NA	NA	CASSLDGGGTDTQYF	TGTGCCAGCAGTTTAGACGGGGGTGGCACAGATACGCAGTATTTT
TRBV4-1	TRBJ2-2	14	NA	NA	CASSLGQNTGELFF	TGCGCCAGCAGCCTCGGACAGAACACCGGGGAGCTGTTTTTT
TRBV12-5	TRBJ1-2	14	NA	NA	CASGLTGYNYGYTF	TGTGCTAGTGGTTTGACGGGTTATAACTATGGCTACACCTTC
TRBV11-2	TRBJ2-7	14	NA	TRBD2	CASSFFSGGYEQYF	TGTGCCAGCAGCTTTTTCAGCGGGGGTTACGAGCAGTACTTC
TRBV6-5	TRBJ2-7	12	few	NA	CASSYSGGEQYF	TGTGCCAGCAGTTACTCAGGGGGCGAGCAGTACTTC
TRBV9	TRBJ2-3	15	NA	NA	CASSVDGRDTDTQYF	TGTGCCAGCAGCGTAGACGGCAGGGACACAGATACGCAGTATTTT
TRBV19	TRBJ1-1	12	medium-sized	NA	CASSMGNTEAFF	TGTGCCAGTAGTATGGGGAACACTGAAGCTTTCTTT
TRBV27	TRBJ1-6	13	NA	TRBD1	CASSFRGFSPLHF	TGTGCCAGCAGTTTCAGGGGGTTTTCACCCCTCCACTTT
TRBV19	TRBJ1-1	12	NA	NA	CASSTPGRWAFF	TGTGCCAGTAGTACCCCTGGCAGGTGGGCTTTCTTT
TRBV19	TRBJ1-1	12	medium-sized	NA	CASSIGNTEAFF	TGTGCCAGTAGTATAGGGAACACTGAAGCTTTCTTT
TRBV10-3	TRBJ2-7	13	once	NA	CAISNDRGYEQYF	TGTGCCATCAGTAATGACAGAGGCTACGAGCAGTACTTC
TRBV19	TRBJ2-7	13	few	TRBD1	CASSMGQGYEQYF	TGTGCCAGTAGTATGGGACAGGGGTACGAGCAGTACTTC
TRBV10-1	TRBJ2-4	14	once	NA	CASSESISGNIQYF	TGCGCCAGCAGTGAGTCGATATCGGGAAACATTCAGTACTTC